This T cell receptor (beta chain) was sequenced during a study of blood T cells in healthy people across ages. The CDR3 spans 14 residues. CDR1 and CDR2 from the germline V gene are MDHEN and SYDVKM. Comment on this clonotype: Germline and junction disagree at one end, which may indicate a read error.

A second PCR, run for about 7 to 11 cycles, used a sample-barcoded 5' primer plus a J-beta primer mix. TCRdb fed the 5' RACE reads into MiXCR, producing one record per CDR3 protein. The table includes about 930,000 distinct CDR3 sequences, roughly 29% detected once. These data also formed part of another study, on T cells of mothers and their children. That paper notes: Persistent microchimeric T cell clones were sought, and none were detected.

This chain links TRBV28 with TRBJ1-2; 11 bases fit TRBD1. Input material: blood. This receptor was obtained from a woman between 40 and 55 years old in good health. In nucleotides, the CDR3 is TGTGCCAGCAGTTTAGGACAGGGGGCTTTTGGCTGCACCTTC. Translating it yields CASSLGQGAFGCTF.